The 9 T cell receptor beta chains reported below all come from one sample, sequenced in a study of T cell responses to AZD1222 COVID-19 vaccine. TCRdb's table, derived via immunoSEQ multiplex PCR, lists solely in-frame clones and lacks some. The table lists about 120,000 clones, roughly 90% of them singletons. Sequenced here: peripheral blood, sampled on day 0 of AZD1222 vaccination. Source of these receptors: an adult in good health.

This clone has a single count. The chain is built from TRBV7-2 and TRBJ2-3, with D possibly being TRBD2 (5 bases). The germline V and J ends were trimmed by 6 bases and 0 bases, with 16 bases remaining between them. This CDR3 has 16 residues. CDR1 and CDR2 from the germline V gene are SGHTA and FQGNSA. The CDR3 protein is CASRLTVRTSTDTQYF. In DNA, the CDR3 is TGTGCCAGCAGGTTAACCGTCCGGACTAGCACAGATACGCAGTATTTT. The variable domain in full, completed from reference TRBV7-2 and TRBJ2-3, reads GAGVSQSPSNKVTEKGKDVELRCDPISGHTALYWYRQSLGQGLEFLIYFQGNSAPDKSGLPSDRFSAERTGGSVSTLTIQRTQQEDSAVYLCASRLTVRTSTDTQYFGPGTRLTVL.

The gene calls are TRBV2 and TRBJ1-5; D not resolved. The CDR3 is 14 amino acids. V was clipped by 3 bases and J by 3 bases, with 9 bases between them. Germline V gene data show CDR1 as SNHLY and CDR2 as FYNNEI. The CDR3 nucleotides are TGTGCCAGCAGTGACGAGGGTTACAATCAGCCCCAGCATTTT. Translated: CASSDEGYNQPQHF. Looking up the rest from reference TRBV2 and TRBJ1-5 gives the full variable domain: EPEVTQTPSHQVTQMGQEVILRCVPISNHLYFYWYRQILGQKVEFLVSFYNNEISEKSEIFDDQFSVERPDGSNFTLKIRSTKLEDSAMYFCASSDEGYNQPQHFGDGTRLSIL.

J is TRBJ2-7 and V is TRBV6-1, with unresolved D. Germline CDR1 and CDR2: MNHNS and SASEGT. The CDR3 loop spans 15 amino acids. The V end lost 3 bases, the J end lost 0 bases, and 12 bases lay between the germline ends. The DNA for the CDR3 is TGTGCCAGCAGTGAGGTCAGGTTTAGCTCCTACGAGCAGTACTTC. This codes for CASSEVRFSSYEQYF.

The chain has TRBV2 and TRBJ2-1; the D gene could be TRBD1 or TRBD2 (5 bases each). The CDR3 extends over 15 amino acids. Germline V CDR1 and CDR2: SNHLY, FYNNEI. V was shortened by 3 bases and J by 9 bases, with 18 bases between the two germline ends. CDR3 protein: CASSDSPERDLEQFF. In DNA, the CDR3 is TGTGCCAGCAGTGATTCCCCGGAACGGGACCTTGAGCAGTTCTTC.

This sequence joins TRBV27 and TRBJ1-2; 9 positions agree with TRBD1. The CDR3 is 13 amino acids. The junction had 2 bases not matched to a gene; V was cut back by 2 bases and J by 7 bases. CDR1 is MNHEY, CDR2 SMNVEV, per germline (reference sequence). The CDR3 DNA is TGTGCCAGCAGTTTAAACAGGGGGCTTGGCTACACCTTC. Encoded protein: CASSLNRGLGYTF.

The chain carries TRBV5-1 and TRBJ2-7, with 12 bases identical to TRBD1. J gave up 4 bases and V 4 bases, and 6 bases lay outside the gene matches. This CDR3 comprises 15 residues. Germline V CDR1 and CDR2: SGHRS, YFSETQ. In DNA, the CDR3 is TGCGCCAGCAGCCGCGGGACAGGGGGCGAATACGAGCAGTACTTC. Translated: CASSRGTGGEYEQYF. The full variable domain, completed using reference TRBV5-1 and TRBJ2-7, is KAGVTQTPRYLIKTRGQQVTLSCSPISGHRSVSWYQQTPGQGLQFLFEYFSETQRNKGNFPGRFSGRQFSNSRSEMNVSTLELGDSALYLCASSRGTGGEYEQYFGPGTRLTVT.

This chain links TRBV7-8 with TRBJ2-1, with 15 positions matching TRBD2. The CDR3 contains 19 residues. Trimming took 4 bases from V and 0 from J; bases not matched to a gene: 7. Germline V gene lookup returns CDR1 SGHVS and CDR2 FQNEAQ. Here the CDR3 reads CASSSQGTSGRFSYNEQFF. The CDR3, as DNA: TGTGCCAGCAGCTCCCAAGGGACTAGCGGGAGGTTCTCCTACAATGAGCAGTTCTTC.

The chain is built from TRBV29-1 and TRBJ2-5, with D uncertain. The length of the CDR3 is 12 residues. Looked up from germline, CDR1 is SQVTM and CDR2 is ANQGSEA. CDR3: CTALGQKETQYF. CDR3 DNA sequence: TGCACCGCCCTCGGGCAGAAAGAGACCCAGTACTTC.

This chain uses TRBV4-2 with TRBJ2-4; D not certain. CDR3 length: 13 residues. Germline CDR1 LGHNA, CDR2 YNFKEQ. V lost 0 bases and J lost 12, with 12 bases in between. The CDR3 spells CASSQDSSPDQYF. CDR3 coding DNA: TGTGCCAGCAGCCAAGACAGTTCGCCCGATCAGTACTTC.